Given below is one T cell receptor beta chain in context. The antigen is undetermined. Reverse transcribing all isolated RNA meant expressed TCRB transcripts were sequenced. Produced via immunoSEQ multiplex PCR; TCRdb's table is partial and in-frame only. The sample shows roughly 220,000 clones, approximately 16% of them seen only once. These data come from a study of beta chain features in type 1 diabetes. Study observations and caveats: PCR, the amplification step, might favor shorter templates, equally in patients and controls. Moderate but significant shortening of TCRB CDR3s was recorded in all four CD4+ subsets from Type 1 diabetes patients.

Germline lookup yields CDR1 SNHLY and CDR2 FYNNEI. Trimming left V 3 bases short and J 10 bases short, with 13 bases between. The CDR3 loop spans 13 amino acids. Sequenced sample: naive CD4+ T cells from blood. The chain joins TRBV2 to TRBJ2-1, with a tentative D call TRBD2 (6 bases). This receptor was obtained from a man aged 25 to 40 with type 1 diabetes. The CDR3 nucleotides are TGTGCCAGCAGTGATAGACTAGTCACCGAGCAGTTCTTC. It specifies CASSDRLVTEQFF. The entire variable domain, with the rest obtained from reference TRBV2 and TRBJ2-1, is as follows: EPEVTQTPSHQVTQMGQEVILRCVPISNHLYFYWYRQILGQKVEFLVSFYNNEISEKSEIFDDQFSVERPDGSNFTLKIRSTKLEDSAMYFCASSDRLVTEQFFGPGTRLTVL.